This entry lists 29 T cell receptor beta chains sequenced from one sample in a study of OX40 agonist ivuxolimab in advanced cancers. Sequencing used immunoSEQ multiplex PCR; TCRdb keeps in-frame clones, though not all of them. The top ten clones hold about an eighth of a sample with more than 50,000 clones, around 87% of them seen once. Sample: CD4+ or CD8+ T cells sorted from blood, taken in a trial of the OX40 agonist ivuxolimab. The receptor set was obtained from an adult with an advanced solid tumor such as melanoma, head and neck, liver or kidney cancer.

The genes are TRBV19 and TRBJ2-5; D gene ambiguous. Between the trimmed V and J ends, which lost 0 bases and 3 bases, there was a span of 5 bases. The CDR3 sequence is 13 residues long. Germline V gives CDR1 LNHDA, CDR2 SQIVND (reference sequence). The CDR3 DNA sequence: TGTGCCAGTAGTATAGATTATGAAGAGACCCAGTACTTC. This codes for CASSIDYEETQYF. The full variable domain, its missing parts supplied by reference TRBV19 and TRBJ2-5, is DGGITQSPKYLFRKEGQNVTLSCEQNLNHDAMYWYRQDPGQGLRLIYYSQIVNDFQKGDIAEGYSVSREKKESFPLTVTSAQKNPTAFYLCASSIDYEETQYFGPGTRLLVL.

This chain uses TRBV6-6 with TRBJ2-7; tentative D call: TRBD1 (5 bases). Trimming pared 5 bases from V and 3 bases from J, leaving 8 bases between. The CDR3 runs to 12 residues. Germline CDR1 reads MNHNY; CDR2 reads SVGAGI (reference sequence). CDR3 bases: TGTGCCAGCAGTCGTGACAGCTACGAGCAGTACTTC. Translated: CASSRDSYEQYF.

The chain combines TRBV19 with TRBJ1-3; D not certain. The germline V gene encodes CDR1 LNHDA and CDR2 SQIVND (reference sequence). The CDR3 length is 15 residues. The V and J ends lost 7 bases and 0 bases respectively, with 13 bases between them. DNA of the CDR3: TGTGCCAGTATCGGGAGGACCTACTCTGGAAACACCATATATTTT. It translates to CASIGRTYSGNTIYF.

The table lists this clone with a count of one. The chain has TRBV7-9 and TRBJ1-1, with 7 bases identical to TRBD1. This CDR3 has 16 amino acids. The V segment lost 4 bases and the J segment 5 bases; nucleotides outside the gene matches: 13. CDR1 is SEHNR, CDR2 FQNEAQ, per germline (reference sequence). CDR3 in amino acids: CASSSRGRDLMTEAFF. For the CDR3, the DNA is TGTGCCAGCAGCTCTAGGGGGCGGGATCTGATGACTGAAGCTTTCTTT. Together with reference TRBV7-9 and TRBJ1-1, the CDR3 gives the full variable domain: DTGVSQNPRHKITKRGQNVTFRCDPISEHNRLYWYRQTLGQGPEFLTYFQNEAQLEKSRLLSDRFSAERPKGSFSTLEIQRTEQGDSAMYLCASSSRGRDLMTEAFFGQGTRLTVV.

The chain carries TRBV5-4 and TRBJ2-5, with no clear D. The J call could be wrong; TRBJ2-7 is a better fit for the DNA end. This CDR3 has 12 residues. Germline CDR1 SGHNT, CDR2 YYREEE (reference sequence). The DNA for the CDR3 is TGTGCCAGCAGCTTGGACCTATACGAGCAGTACTTC. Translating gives CASSLDLYEQYF.

CDR3 nucleotide sequence: TGCAGCGTTTCCGGACTAGTGGGGGTTTACCCTAGCACAGATACGCAGTATTTT. Translating it yields CSVSGLVGVYPSTDTQYF. The rearrangement joins TRBV29-1 to TRBJ2-3, with TRBD2 matching 7 bases. This CDR3 comprises 18 residues. The V gene's germline CDR1 is SQVTM and CDR2 ANQGSEA. V shed 5 bases, J shed 0 bases, and the junction held 17 bases outside the gene matches.

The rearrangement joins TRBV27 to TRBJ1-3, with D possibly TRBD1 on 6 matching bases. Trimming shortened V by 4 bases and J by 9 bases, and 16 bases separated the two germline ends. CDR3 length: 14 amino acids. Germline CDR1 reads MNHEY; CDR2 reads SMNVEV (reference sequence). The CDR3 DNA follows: TGTGCCAGCAGTTCGGGGGGCCTGCGGAGCACCATATATTTT. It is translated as CASSSGGLRSTIYF.

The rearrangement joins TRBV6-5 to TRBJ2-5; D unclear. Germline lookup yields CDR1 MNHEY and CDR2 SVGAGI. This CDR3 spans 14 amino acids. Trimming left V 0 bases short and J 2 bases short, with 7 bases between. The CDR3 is CASSYSTPQETQYF. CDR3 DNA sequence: TGTGCCAGCAGTTACTCGACTCCACAAGAGACCCAGTACTTC.

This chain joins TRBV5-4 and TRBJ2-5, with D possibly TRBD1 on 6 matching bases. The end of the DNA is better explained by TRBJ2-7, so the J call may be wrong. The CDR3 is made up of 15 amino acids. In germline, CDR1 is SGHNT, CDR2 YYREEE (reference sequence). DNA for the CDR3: TGTGCCAGCAGCTTTCTTGAACAGGGTGCGTACGAGCAGTACTTC. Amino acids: CASSFLEQGAYEQYF.

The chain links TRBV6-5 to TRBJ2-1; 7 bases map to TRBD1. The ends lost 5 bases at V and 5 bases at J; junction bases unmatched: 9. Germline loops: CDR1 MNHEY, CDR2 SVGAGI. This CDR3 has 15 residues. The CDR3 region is CASSLTGAAHNEQFF. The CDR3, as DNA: TGTGCCAGCAGTCTTACAGGGGCAGCACACAATGAGCAGTTCTTC.

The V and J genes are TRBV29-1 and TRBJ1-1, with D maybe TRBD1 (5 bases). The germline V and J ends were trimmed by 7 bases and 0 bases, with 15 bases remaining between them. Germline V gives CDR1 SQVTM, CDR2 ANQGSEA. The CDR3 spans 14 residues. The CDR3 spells CSGAQGQMNTEAFF. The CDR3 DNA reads TGCAGCGGGGCCCAAGGACAAATGAACACTGAAGCTTTCTTT.

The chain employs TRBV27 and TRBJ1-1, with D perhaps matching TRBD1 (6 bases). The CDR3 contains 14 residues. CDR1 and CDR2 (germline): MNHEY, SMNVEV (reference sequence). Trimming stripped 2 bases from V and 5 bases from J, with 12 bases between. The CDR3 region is CASSLVGAQTEAFF. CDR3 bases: TGTGCCAGCAGTTTAGTGGGGGCTCAAACTGAAGCTTTCTTT.

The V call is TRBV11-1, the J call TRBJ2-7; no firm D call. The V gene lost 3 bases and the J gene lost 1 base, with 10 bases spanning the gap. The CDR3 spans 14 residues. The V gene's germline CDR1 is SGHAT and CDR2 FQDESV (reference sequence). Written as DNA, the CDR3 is TGTGCCAGCAGCTTCGGGTCCGGATCCTACGAGCAGTACTTC. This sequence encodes CASSFGSGSYEQYF.

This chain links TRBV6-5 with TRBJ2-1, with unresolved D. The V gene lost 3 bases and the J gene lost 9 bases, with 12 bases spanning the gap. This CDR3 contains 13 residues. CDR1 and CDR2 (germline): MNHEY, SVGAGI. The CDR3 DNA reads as TGTGCCAGCAGTTATTATAAAGGCTTTGAGCAGTTCTTC. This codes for CASSYYKGFEQFF.

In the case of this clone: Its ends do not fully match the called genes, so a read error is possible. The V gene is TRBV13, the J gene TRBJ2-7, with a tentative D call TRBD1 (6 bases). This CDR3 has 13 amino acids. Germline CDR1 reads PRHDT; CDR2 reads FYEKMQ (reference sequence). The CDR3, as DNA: TGTGCCAGCAGTTTAGGGGTAGGGACAGAGCAGTACTTC. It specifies CASSLGVGTEQYF.

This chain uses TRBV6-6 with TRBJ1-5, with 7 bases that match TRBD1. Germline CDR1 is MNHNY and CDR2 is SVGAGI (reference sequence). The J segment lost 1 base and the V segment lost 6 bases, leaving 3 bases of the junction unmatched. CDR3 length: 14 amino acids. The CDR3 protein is CASRTGASNQPQHF. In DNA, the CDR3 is TGTGCCAGCAGAACAGGGGCGAGCAATCAGCCCCAGCATTTT.

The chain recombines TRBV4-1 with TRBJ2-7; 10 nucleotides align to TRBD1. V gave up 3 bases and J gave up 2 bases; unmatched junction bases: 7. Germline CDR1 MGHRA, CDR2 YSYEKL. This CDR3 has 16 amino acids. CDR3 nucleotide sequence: TGCGCCAGCAGCCAGTCCCCCGGGACAGGGGCCTACGAGCAGTACTTC. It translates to CASSQSPGTGAYEQYF.

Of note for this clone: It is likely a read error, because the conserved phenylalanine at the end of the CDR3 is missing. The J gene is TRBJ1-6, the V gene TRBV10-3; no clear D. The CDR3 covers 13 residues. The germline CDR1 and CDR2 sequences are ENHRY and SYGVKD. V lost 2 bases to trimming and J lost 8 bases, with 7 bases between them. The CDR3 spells CAISEMEYSPLHL. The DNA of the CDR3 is TGTGCCATCAGTGAGATGGAATATTCACCCCTCCACCTT.

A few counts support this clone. CDR3 in DNA: TGTGCCATCAGTGAGGTCGGGGGCAGGGGTGACTCCTACGAGCAGTACTTC. This codes for CAISEVGGRGDSYEQYF. The chain combines TRBV10-3 with TRBJ2-7; D could derive from TRBD1 or TRBD2 (6 bases each). The V gene's germline CDR1 is ENHRY and CDR2 SYGVKD. V lost 2 bases to trimming and J lost 0 bases, with 17 bases between them. The CDR3 is 17 amino acids.

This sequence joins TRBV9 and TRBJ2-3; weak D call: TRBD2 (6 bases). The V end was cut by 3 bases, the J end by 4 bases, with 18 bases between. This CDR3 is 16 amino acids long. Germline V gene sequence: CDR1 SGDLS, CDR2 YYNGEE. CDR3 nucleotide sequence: TGTGCCAGCAGCGGGGGGGAAAGGGACTGGGCAGATACGCAGTATTTT. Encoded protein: CASSGGERDWADTQYF.

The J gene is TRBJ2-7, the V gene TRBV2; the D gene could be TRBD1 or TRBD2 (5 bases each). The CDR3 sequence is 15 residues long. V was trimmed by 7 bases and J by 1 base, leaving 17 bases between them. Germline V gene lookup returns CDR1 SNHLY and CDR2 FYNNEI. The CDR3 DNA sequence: TGTGCCAGCAATCCTCCGGGACCGACTTCCTACGAGCAGTACTTC. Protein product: CASNPPGPTSYEQYF.

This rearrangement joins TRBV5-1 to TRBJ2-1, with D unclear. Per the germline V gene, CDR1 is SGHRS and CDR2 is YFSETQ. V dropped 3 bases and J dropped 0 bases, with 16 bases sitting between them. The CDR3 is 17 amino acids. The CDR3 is CASSWPPQASSYNEQFF. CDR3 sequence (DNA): TGCGCCAGCAGCTGGCCACCCCAGGCGAGCTCCTACAATGAGCAGTTCTTC.

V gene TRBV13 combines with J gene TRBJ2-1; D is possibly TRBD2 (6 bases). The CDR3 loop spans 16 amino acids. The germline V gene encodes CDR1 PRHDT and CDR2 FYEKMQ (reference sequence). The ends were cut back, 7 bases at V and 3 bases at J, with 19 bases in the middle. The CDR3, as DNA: TGTGCCAGCACCCCCGGGGGTAGCGGAATCTACAATGAGCAGTTCTTC. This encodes CASTPGGSGIYNEQFF. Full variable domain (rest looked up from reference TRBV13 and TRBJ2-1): AAGVIQSPRHLIKEKRETATLKCYPIPRHDTVYWYQQGPGQDPQFLISFYEKMQSDKGSIPDRFSAQQFSDYHSELNMSSLELGDSALYFCASTPGGSGIYNEQFFGPGTRLTVL.

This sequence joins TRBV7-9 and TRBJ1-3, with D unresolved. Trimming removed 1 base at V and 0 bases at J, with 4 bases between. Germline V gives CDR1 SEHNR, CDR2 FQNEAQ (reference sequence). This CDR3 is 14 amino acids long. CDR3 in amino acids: CASSLERSGNTIYF. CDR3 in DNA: TGTGCCAGCAGCTTAGAGCGCTCTGGAAACACCATATATTTT.

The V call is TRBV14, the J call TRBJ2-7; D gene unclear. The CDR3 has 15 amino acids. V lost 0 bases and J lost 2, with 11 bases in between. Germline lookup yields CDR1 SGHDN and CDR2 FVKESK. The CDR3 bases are TGTGCCAGCAGCCAAGATATGGGCCGCGCCTACGAGCAGTACTTC. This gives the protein CASSQDMGRAYEQYF.

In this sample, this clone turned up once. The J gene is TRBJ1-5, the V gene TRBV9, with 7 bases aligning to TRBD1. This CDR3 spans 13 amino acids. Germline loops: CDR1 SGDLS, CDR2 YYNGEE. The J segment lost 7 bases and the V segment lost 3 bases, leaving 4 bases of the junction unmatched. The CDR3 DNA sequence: TGTGCCAGCAGCGCCCAGGGGGGCCAGCCCCAGCATTTT. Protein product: CASSAQGGQPQHF.

Here the CDR3 reads CASSAMDRSYEQYF. The CDR3 DNA reads TGTGCCAGCAGCGCTATGGACAGATCCTACGAGCAGTACTTC. This chain uses TRBV7-8 with TRBJ2-7, with D perhaps TRBD1 (6 bases). This CDR3 is built from 14 residues. Per the germline V gene, CDR1 is SGHVS and CDR2 is FQNEAQ. The germline V and J ends were trimmed by 5 bases and 1 base, with 12 bases remaining between them.

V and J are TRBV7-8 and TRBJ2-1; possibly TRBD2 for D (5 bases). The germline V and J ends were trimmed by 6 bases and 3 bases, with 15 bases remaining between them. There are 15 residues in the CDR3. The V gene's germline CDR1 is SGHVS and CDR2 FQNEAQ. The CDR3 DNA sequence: TGTGCCAGCAGGGTCCTTCGGGGAAACTACAATGAGCAGTTCTTC. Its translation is CASRVLRGNYNEQFF.

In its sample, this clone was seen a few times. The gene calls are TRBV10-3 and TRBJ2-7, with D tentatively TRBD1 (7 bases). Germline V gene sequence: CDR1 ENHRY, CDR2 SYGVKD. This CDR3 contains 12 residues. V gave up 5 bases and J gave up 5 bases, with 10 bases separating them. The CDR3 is CAISPRGDEQYF. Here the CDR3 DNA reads TGTGCCATCAGTCCCAGGGGGGACGAGCAGTACTTC.